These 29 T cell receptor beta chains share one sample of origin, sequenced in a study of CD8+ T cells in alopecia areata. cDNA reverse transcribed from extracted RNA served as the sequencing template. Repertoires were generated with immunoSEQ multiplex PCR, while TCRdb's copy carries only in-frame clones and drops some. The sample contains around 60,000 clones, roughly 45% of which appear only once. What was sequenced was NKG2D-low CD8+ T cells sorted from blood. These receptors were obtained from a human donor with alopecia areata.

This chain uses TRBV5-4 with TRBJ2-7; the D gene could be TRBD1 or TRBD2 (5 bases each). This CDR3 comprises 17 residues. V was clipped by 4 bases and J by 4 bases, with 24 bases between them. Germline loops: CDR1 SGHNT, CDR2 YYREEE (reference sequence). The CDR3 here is CASSPRQGVSIQYEQYF. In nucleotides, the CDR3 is TGTGCCAGCAGCCCCCGGCAGGGAGTCTCCATCCAATACGAGCAGTACTTC.

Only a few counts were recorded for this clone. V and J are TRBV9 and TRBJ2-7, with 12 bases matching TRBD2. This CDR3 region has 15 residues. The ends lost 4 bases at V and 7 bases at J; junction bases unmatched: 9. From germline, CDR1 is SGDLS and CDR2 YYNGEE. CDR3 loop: CASSRTSGVLGEQYF. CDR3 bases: TGTGCCAGCAGCCGGACTAGCGGGGTGCTTGGGGAGCAGTACTTC.

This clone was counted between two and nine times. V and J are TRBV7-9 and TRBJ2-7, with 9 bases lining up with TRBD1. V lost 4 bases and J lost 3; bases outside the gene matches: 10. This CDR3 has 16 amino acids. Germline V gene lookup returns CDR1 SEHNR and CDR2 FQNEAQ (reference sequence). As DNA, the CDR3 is TGTGCCAGCAGCTCGACTACGGGACAGGGTCTCTACGAGCAGTACTTC. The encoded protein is CASSSTTGQGLYEQYF. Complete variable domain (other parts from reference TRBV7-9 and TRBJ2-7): DTGVSQNPRHKITKRGQNVTFRCDPISEHNRLYWYRQTLGQGPEFLTYFQNEAQLEKSRLLSDRFSAERPKGSFSTLEIQRTEQGDSAMYLCASSSTTGQGLYEQYFGPGTRLTVT.

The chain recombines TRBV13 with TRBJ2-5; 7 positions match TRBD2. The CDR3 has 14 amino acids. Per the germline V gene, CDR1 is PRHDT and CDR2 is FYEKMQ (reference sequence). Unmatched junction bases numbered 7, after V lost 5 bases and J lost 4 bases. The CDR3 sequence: CASSPGLLGETQYF. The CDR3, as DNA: TGTGCCAGCAGCCCGGGACTACTCGGAGAGACCCAGTACTTC.

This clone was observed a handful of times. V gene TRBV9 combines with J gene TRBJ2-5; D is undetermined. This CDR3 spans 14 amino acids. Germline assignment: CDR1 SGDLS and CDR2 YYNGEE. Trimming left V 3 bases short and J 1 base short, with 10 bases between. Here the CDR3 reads CASSASSTQETQYF. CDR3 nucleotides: TGTGCCAGCAGCGCCTCGTCAACCCAAGAGACCCAGTACTTC.

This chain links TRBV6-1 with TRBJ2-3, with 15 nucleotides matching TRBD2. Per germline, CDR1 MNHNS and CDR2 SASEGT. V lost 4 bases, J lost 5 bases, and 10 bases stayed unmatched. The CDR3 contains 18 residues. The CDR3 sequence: CASSAGLAGGPSGDTQYF. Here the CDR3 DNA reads TGTGCCAGCAGTGCCGGACTAGCGGGAGGGCCTTCCGGAGATACGCAGTATTTT.

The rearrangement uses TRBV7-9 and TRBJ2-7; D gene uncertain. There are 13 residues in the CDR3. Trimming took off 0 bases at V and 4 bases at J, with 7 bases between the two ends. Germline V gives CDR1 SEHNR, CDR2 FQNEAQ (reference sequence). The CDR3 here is CASSLAGMYEQYF. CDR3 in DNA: TGTGCCAGCAGCTTAGCTGGGATGTACGAGCAGTACTTC.

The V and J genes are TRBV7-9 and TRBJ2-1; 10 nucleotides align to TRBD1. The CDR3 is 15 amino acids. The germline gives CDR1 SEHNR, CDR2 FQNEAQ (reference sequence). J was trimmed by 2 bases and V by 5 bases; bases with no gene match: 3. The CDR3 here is CASSPGTGAYNEQFF. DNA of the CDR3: TGTGCCAGCAGCCCCGGGACAGGGGCCTACAATGAGCAGTTCTTC.

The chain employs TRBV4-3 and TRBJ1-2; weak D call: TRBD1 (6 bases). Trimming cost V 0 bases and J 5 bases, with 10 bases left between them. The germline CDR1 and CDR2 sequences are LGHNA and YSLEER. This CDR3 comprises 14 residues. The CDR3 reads CASSQDLGAYGYTF. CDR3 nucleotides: TGCGCCAGCAGCCAAGATTTGGGGGCGTATGGCTACACCTTC.

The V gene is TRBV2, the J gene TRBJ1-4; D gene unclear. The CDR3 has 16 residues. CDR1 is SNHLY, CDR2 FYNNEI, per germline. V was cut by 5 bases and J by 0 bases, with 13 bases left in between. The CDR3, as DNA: TGTGCCAGCAGTCAAATTCAGGTCGCAACTAATGAAAAACTGTTTTTT. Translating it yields CASSQIQVATNEKLFF.

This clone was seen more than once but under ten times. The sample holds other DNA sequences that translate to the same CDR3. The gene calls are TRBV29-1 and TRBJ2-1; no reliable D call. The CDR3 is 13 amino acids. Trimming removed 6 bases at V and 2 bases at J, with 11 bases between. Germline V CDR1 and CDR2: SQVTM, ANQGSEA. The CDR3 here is CSVPDGPYNEQFF. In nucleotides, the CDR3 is TGCAGCGTCCCCGACGGCCCCTACAATGAGCAGTTCTTC.

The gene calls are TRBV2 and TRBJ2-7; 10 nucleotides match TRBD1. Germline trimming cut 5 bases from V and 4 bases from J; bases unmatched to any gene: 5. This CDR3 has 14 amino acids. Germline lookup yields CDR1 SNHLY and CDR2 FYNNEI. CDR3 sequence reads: CASSTGTGEYEQYF. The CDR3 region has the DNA TGTGCCAGCAGTACCGGGACAGGGGAGTACGAGCAGTACTTC.

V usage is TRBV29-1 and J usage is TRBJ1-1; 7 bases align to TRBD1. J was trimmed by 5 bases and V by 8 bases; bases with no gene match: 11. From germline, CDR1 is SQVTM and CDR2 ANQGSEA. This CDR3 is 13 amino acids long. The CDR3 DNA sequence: TGCAGCACCGCGACAGGGAGTGTAACTGAAGCTTTCTTT. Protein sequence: CSTATGSVTEAFF.

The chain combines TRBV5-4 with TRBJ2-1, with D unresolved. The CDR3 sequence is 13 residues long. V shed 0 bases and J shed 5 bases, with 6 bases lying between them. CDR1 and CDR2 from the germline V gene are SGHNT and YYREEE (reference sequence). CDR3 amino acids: CASSLDSDNEQFF. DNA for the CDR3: TGTGCCAGCAGCTTGGACTCGGACAATGAGCAGTTCTTC.

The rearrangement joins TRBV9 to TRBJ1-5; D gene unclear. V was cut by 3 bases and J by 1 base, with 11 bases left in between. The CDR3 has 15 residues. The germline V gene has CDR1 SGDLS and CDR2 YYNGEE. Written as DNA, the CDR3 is TGTGCCAGCAGCGCCGACGGGATCAGCAATCAGCCCCAGCATTTT. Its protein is CASSADGISNQPQHF.

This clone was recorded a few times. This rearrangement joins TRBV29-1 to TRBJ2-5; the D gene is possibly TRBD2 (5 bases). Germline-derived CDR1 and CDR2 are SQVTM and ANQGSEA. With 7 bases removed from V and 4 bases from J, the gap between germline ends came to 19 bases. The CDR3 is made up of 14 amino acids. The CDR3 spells CSAGRLAVRETQYF. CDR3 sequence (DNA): TGCAGCGCCGGTCGCCTAGCTGTGCGAGAGACCCAGTACTTC.

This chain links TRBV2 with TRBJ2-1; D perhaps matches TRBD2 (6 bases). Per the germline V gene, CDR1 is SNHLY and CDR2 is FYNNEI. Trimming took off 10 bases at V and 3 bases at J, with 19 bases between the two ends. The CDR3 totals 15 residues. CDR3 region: CATLARGTYYNEQFF. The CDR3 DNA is TGTGCCACTCTTGCGCGCGGGACTTACTACAATGAGCAGTTCTTC.

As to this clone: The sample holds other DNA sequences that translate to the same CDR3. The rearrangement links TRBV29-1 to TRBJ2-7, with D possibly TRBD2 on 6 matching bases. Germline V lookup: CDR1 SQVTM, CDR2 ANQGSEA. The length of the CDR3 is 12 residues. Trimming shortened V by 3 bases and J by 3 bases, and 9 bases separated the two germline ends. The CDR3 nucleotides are TGCAGCGTTGAGGCGGGGAGCTACGAGCAGTACTTC. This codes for CSVEAGSYEQYF.

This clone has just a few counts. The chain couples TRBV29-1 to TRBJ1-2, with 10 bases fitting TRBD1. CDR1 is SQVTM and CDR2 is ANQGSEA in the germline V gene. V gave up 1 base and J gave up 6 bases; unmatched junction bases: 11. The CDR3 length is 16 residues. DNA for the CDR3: TGCAGCGTTGAAGTCGGGACAGGGGACAGGGACCATGGCTACACCTTC. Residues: CSVEVGTGDRDHGYTF.

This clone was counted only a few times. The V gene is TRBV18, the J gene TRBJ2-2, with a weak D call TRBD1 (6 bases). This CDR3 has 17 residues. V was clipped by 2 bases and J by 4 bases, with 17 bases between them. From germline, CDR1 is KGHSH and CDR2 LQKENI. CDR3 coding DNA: TGTGCCAGCTCACCATCTCCTACAGGGAGAGGCACCGGGGAGCTGTTTTTT. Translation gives CASSPSPTGRGTGELFF.

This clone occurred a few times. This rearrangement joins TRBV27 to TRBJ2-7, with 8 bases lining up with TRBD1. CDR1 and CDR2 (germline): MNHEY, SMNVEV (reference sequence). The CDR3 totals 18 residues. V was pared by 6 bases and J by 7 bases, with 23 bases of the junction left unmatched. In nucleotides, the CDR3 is TGTGCCAGCAGCTACAGGGGGGTATCAGGGGGACCGGGGGAAGAGCAGTACTTC. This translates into CASSYRGVSGGPGEEQYF.

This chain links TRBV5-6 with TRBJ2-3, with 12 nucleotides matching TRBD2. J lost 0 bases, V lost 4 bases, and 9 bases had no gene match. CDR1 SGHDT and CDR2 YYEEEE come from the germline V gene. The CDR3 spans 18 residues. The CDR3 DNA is TGTGCCAGCAGCCAAGGGACTAGCGGGTTCACTAGCACAGATACGCAGTATTTT. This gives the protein CASSQGTSGFTSTDTQYF.

The CDR3 region is CSVESLGAGTGHGYTF. Written as DNA, the CDR3 is TGCAGCGTTGAATCATTGGGAGCCGGGACAGGGCATGGCTACACCTTC. The J gene is TRBJ1-2, the V gene TRBV29-1; TRBD1 agrees at 9 bases. CDR1 is SQVTM, CDR2 ANQGSEA, per germline. The V gene end was trimmed by 2 bases and the J gene end by 6 bases; junction bases not matched to a gene: 13. The CDR3 sequence is 16 residues long.

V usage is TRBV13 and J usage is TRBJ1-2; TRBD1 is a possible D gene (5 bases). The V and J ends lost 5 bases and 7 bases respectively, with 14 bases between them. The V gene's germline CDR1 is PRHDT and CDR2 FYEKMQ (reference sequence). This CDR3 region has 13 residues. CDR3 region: CASSPGRNPGYTF. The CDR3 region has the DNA TGTGCCAGCAGCCCGGGACGGAATCCTGGCTACACCTTC.

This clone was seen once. The CDR3 DNA reads TGTGCCAGCACTGAGGGGGGCAGGCTGAGGGACGAGCAGTACTTC. It codes for CASTEGGRLRDEQYF. The V and J genes are TRBV9 and TRBJ2-7, with D perhaps being TRBD1 or TRBD2 (6 bases each). Looked up from germline, CDR1 is SGDLS and CDR2 is YYNGEE. Trimming removed 6 bases from V and 5 bases from J, with 21 bases in between. The CDR3 extends over 15 amino acids.

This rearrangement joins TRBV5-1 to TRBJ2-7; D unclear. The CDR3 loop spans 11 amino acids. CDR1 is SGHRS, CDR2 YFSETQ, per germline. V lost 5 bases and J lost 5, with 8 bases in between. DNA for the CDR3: TGCGCCAGCAGGAGACCGGACGAGCAGTACTTC. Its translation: CASRRPDEQYF. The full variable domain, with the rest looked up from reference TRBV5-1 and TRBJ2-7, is KAGVTQTPRYLIKTRGQQVTLSCSPISGHRSVSWYQQTPGQGLQFLFEYFSETQRNKGNFPGRFSGRQFSNSRSEMNVSTLELGDSALYLCASRRPDEQYFGPGTRLTVT.

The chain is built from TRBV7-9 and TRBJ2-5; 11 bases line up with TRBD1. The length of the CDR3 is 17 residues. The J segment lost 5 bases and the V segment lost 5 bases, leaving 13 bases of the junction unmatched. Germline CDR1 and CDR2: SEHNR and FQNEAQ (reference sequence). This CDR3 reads CASSPADRGLFQETQYF. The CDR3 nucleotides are TGTGCCAGCAGCCCAGCGGACAGGGGGCTTTTCCAGGAGACCCAGTACTTC. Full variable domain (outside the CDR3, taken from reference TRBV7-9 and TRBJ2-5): DTGVSQNPRHKITKRGQNVTFRCDPISEHNRLYWYRQTLGQGPEFLTYFQNEAQLEKSRLLSDRFSAERPKGSFSTLEIQRTEQGDSAMYLCASSPADRGLFQETQYFGPGTRLLVL.

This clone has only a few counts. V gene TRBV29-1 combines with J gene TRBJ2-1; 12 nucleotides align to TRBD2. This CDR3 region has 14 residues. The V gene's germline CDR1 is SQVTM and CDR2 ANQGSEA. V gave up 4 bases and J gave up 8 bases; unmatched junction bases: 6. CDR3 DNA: TGCAGCGTTGGACTAGCGGGAGCGGGCGATGAGCAGTTCTTC. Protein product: CSVGLAGAGDEQFF.

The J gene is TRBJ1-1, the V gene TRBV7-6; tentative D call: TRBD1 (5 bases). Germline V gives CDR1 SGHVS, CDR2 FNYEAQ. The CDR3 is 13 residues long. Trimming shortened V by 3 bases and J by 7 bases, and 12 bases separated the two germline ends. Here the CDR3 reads CASSLGQGLEAFF. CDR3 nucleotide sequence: TGTGCCAGCAGCTTGGGCCAGGGCCTTGAAGCTTTCTTT.